This T cell receptor beta chain was documented in a study of cytomegalovirus exposure and HLA in healthy donors. Study details: Across 350 to 400 genotyped donors, approximately 81% landed in the Caucasian-associated ancestry cluster. General study findings and limits: Later analysis identified 16,000 or so TCR beta sequences associated with HLA alleles, using a false discovery rate threshold of 0.05. The study reported that TCR beta sequences accurately predicted HLA-A and HLA-B alleles in most subjects.

This clone came up once. Its antigen is not known. V lost 2 bases to trimming and J lost 0 bases; unmatched junction nucleotides: 6. The CDR3 length is 18 residues. CDR1 SGHTA and CDR2 FQGNSA come from the germline V gene. Amplification used 60 Vbeta primers and 13 Jbeta primers. Profiled with immunoSEQ multiplex PCR; TCRdb holds only in-frame clones, not every one. Of 75,000 to 95,000 clones listed, just under 90% were seen once; the top ten hold approximately 2.3%. The TCR sequence derives from a man aged 18 to 30 in good health and CMV-seronegative. Material for sequencing was PBMCs. V usage is TRBV7-2 and J usage is TRBJ2-6; 8 nucleotides line up with TRBD2. The CDR3 protein is CASSLSLAVFSGANVLTF. CDR3 coding DNA: TGTGCCAGCAGCTTATCACTAGCGGTGTTCTCTGGGGCCAACGTCCTGACTTTC. The full variable domain, completed using reference TRBV7-2 and TRBJ2-6, is GAGVSQSPSNKVTEKGKDVELRCDPISGHTALYWYRQSLGQGLEFLIYFQGNSAPDKSGLPSDRFSAERTGGSVSTLTIQRTQQEDSAVYLCASSLSLAVFSGANVLTFGAGSRLTVL.